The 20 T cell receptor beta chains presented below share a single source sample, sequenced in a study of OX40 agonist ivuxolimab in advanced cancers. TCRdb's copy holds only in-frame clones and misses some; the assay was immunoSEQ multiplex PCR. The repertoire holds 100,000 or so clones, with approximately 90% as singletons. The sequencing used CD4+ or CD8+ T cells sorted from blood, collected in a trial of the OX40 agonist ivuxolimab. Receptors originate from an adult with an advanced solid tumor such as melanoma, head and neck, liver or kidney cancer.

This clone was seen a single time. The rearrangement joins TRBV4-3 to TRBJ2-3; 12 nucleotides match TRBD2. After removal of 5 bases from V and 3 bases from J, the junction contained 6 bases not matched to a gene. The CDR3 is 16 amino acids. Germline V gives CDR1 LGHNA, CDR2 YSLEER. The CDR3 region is CASSSGLAGGTDTQYF. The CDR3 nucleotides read TGCGCCAGCAGCTCAGGGCTAGCGGGAGGGACAGATACGCAGTATTTT.

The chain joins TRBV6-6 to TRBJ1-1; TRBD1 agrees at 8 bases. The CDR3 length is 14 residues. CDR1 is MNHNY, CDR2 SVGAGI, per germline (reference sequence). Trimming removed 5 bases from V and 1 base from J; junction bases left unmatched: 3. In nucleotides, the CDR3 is TGTGCCAGCAGTCAACAGGGGGGGAACACTGAAGCTTTCTTT. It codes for CASSQQGGNTEAFF.

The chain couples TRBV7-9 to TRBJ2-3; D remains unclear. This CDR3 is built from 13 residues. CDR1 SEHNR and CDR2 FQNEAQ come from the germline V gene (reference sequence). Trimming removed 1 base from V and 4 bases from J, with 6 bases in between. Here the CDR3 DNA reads TGTGCCAGCAGCTTAGACGGTCCAGATACGCAGTATTTT. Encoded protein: CASSLDGPDTQYF.

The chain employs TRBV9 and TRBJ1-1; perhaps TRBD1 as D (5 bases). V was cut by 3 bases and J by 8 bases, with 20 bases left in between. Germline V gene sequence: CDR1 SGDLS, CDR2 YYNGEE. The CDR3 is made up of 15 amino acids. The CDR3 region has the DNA TGTGCCAGCAGCGGGGAAAGCGGGGGACGGGCCGAAGCTTTCTTT. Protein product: CASSGESGGRAEAFF. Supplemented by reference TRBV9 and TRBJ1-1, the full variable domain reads DSGVTQTPKHLITATGQRVTLRCSPRSGDLSVYWYQQSLDQGLQFLIQYYNGEERAKGNILERFSAQQFPDLHSELNLSSLELGDSALYFCASSGESGGRAEAFFGQGTRLTVV.

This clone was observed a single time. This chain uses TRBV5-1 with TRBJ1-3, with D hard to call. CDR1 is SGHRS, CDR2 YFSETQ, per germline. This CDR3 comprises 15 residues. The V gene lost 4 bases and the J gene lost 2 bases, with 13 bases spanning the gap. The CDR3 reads CASSPATGAGNTIYF. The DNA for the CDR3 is TGCGCCAGCAGCCCGGCCACGGGAGCTGGAAACACCATATATTTT.

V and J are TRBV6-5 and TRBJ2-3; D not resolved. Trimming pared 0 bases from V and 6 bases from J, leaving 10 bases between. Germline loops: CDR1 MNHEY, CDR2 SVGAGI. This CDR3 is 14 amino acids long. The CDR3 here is CASSYSVGLDTQYF. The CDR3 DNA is TGTGCCAGCAGTTACTCAGTGGGCCTGGATACGCAGTATTTT.

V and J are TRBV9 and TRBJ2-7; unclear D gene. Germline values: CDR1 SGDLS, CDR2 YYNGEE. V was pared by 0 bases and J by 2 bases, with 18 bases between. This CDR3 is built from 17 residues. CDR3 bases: TGTGCCAGCAGCGTAGAGGGCAGTGGGTTTATGCCCTACGAGCAGTACTTC. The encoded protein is CASSVEGSGFMPYEQYF.

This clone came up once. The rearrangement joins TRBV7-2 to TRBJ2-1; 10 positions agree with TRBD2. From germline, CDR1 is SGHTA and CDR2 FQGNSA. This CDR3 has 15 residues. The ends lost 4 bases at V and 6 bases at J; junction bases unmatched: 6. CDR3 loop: CASSSLAGVFNEQFF. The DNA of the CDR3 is TGTGCCAGCAGCTCCCTAGCGGGAGTCTTCAATGAGCAGTTCTTC. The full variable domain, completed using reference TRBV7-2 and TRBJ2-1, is GAGVSQSPSNKVTEKGKDVELRCDPISGHTALYWYRQSLGQGLEFLIYFQGNSAPDKSGLPSDRFSAERTGGSVSTLTIQRTQQEDSAVYLCASSSLAGVFNEQFFGPGTRLTVL.

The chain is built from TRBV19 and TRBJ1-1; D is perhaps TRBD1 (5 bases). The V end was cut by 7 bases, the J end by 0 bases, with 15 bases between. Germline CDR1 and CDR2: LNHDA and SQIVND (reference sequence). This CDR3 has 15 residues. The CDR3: CASNDPRGLNTEAFF. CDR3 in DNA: TGTGCCAGTAATGACCCGCGGGGCTTGAACACTGAAGCTTTCTTT. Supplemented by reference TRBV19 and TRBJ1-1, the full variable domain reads DGGITQSPKYLFRKEGQNVTLSCEQNLNHDAMYWYRQDPGQGLRLIYYSQIVNDFQKGDIAEGYSVSREKKESFPLTVTSAQKNPTAFYLCASNDPRGLNTEAFFGQGTRLTVV.

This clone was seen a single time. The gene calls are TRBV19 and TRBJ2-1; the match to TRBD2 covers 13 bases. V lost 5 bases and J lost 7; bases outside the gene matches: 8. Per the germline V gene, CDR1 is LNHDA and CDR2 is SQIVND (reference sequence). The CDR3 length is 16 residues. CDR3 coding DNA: TGTGCCAGTAGTGGAGTCACTAGCGGGAGGGGAAATGAGCAGTTCTTC. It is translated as CASSGVTSGRGNEQFF.

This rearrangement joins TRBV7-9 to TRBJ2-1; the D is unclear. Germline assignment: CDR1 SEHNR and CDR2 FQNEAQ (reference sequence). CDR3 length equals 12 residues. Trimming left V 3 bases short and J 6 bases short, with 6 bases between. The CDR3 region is CASSFTVNEQFF. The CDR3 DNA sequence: TGTGCCAGCAGCTTCACGGTCAATGAGCAGTTCTTC.

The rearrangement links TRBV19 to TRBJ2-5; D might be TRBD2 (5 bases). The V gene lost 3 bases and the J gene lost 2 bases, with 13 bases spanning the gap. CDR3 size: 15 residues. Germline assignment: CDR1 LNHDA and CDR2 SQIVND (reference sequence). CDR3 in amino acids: CASSILGSGQETQYF. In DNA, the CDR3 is TGTGCCAGTAGTATCTTAGGGTCGGGGCAAGAGACCCAGTACTTC.

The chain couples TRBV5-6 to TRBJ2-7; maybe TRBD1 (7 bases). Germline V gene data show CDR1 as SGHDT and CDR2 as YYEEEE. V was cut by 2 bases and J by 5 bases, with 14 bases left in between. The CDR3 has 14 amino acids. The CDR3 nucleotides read TGTGCCAGCAGCTTTTTACAGGGGAGGAACGAGCAGTACTTC. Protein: CASSFLQGRNEQYF. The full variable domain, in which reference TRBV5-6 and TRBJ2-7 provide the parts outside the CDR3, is DAGVTQSPTHLIKTRGQQVTLRCSPKSGHDTVSWYQQALGQGPQFIFQYYEEEERQRGNFPDRFSGHQFPNYSSELNVNALLLGDSALYLCASSFLQGRNEQYFGPGTRLTVT.

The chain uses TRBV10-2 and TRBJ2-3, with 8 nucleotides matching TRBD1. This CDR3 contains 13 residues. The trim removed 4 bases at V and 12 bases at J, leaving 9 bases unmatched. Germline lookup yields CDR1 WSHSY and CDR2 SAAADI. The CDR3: CASSAGRGLVQYF. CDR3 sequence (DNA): TGCGCCAGCAGTGCTGGCAGGGGGCTGGTTCAGTATTTT.

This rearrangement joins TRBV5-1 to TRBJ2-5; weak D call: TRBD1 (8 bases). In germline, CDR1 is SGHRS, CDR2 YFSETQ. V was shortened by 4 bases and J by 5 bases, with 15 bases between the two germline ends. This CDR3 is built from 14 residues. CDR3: CASSTGGAWETQYF. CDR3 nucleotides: TGCGCCAGCAGCACAGGGGGGGCGTGGGAGACCCAGTACTTC.

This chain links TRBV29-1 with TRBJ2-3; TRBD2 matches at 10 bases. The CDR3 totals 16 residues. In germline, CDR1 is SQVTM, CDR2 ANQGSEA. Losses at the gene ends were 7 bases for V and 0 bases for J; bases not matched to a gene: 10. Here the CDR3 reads CSAAKLAGPSTDTQYF. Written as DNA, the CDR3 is TGCAGCGCCGCGAAACTAGCGGGGCCTAGCACAGATACGCAGTATTTT.

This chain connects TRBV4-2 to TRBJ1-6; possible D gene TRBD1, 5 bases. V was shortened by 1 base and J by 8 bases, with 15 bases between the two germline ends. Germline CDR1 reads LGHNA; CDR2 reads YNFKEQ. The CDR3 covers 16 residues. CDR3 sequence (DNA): TGTGCCAGCAGCCAAGCGGGCGGGGGGGTTGATTCACCCCTCCACTTT. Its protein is CASSQAGGGVDSPLHF.

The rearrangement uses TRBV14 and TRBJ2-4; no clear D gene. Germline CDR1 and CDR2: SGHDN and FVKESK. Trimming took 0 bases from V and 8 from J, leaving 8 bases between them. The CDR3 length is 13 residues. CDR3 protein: CASSQDLKDIQYF. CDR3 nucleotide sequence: TGTGCCAGCAGCCAAGATTTAAAGGACATTCAGTACTTC.

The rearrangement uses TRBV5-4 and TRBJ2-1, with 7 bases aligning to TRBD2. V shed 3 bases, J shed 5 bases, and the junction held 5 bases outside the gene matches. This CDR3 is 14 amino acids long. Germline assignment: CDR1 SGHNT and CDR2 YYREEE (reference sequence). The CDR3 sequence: CASSSGGLDNEQFF. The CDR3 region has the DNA TGTGCCAGCAGCTCGGGCGGACTAGACAATGAGCAGTTCTTC.

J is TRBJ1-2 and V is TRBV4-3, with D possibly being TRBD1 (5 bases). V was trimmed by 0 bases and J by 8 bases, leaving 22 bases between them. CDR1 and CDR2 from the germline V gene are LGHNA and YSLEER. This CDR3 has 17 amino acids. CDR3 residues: CASSQDPLGREPDGYTF. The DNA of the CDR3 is TGCGCCAGCAGCCAAGATCCCCTAGGCAGGGAGCCGGACGGCTACACCTTC.